These 2 T cell receptor beta chains originate from one sample sequenced in a study of T cells after yellow fever vaccination (dated by TCRdb to about 2019). The label giving this sample's treatment or condition can be read as: live attenuated yellow fever vaccine strain. The method behind the library was 5' RACE. The data were produced on an Illumina NovaSeq 6000. TCRdb reprocessed the public reads (quality trimming at Q25 with fastp, clone calling with MiXCR) and kept in-frame beta chains. Rows are combined by CDR3 protein, so each entry shows the most common genes and DNA. Within this sample are approximately 250,000 distinct CDR3 sequences, with roughly 5.6% of them counted one time only. Less than 3.5% of the sample belongs to the ten largest clones. The source was CD4+ T cells sorted from PBMCs, collected on the day of the yellow fever booster vaccination. Source of these receptors: a man in his late teens or twenties who received the YFV17D yellow fever vaccine.

The table lists this clonotype with a few counts. This chain connects TRBV7-2 to TRBJ2-5; D tentatively fits TRBD1 or TRBD2 (5 bases each). In germline, CDR1 is SGHTA, CDR2 FQGNSA. Between the trimmed V and J ends, which lost 5 bases and 1 base, there was a span of 8 bases. CDR3 length: 13 amino acids. The CDR3 loop is CASSRGGQETQYF. CDR3 DNA sequence: TGTGCCAGCAGCCGGGGCGGCCAAGAGACCCAGTACTTC.

CDR3 DNA: TGTGCCAGCAGCCAAGGGGACACGAATTCACCCCTCCACTTT. It encodes CASSQGDTNSPLHF. The rearrangement links TRBV3-1 to TRBJ1-6; D is perhaps TRBD1 (6 bases). From germline, CDR1 is LGHDT and CDR2 YNNKEL (reference sequence). The CDR3 totals 14 residues. Trimming took 1 base from V and 7 from J, leaving 8 bases between them. The variable domain in full, completed from reference TRBV3-1 and TRBJ1-6, reads DTAVSQTPKYLVTQMGNDKSIKCEQNLGHDTMYWYKQDSKKFLKIMFSYNNKELIINETVPNRFSPKSPDKAHLNLHINSLELGDSAVYFCASSQGDTNSPLHFGNGTRLTVT.